The T cell receptor beta chain under discussion was sequenced for a study of Ad26.COV2.S vaccination and SARS-CoV-2 variants (dated by TCRdb to about 2021). For the study in its entirety: Donors in the vaccine arm were drawn from COV1001, a phase I-IIa trial of Ad26.COV2.S in healthy adults that was multicentre, randomized, double-blind and placebo-controlled. Ad26.COV2.S was administered intramuscularly at 5 x 10^10 or 1 x 10^11 viral particles, either as a single shot or as two shots given 56 days apart. Sequencing of the TCRbeta repertoire served to evaluate the specificity and breadth of SARS-CoV-2-reactive T cell receptors following Ad26.COV2.S vaccination. The TCR-sequenced set comprised approximately 32 samples: some 19 Ad26.COV2.S vaccine recipients, 5 placebo recipients and 8 SARS-CoV-2 convalescent individuals. Trial participants were randomized into five groups of five, in which low-dose or high-dose Ad26.COV2.S was given once or twice, or placebo was given on both occasions. Throughout the experiments and outcome assessment, investigators stayed blinded to trial group allocation.

Reading from cysteine to phenylalanine, the CDR3 counts 16 amino acids. The CDR3 DNA has 48 bases and is translated from base 1. V is clipped by 2 bases and J by 8 bases, and the sequence between their germline boundaries is 21 bases long. Sequences MRHNA (CDR1) and SNTAGT (CDR2) are obtained from the germline V gene. Beyond this particular receptor, the publication reports: Non-spike TCR breadth was comparable between vaccine and placebo recipients, consistent with the vaccine containing only spike. The study was not powered for comparison of responses between vaccine doses or regimens. It was noted by the authors that total T cell responses may have been underestimated by the TCR breadth and depth analyses. Substantial breadth of spike-specific CD8+ and CD4+ T cell responses was reported after vaccination. Spike-specific TCR breadth was higher in Ad26.COV2.S recipients than in placebo recipients (P = 0.0014).

A word on this clone: Its antigen has not been determined. It has no much larger one-base neighbor in the sample; base qualities were not kept.

The immunoSEQ Assay was the method used to sequence TCRbeta CDR3 regions. After extraction, genomic DNA underwent amplification by bias-controlled multiplex PCR, followed by high-throughput sequencing. Turning to the authors' computational methods: To quantify the absolute abundance of every unique TCRbeta CDR3 region, sequences were collapsed and filtered. T cell fraction was estimated by normalizing TCRbeta template counts to usable DNA, which was measured by amplifying reference genes present in all nucleated cells. Repertoire TCRs were annotated as SARS-CoV-2-specific when V gene, CDR3 amino acid sequence and J gene were exactly matched to a known reactive TCR set. The reference SARS-CoV-2 TCR set came from MIRA and was filtered for enrichment in COVID-19-positive ImmuneCODE repertoires, removing public or cross-reactive TCRs. Drawing on the MIRA antigens, annotated TCRs were analysed further at the level of specific ORF or position within ORF. Breadth was defined as annotated unique rearrangements over total unique productive rearrangements; depth was the summed frequency of those rearrangements. Two-sided Wilcoxon rank-sum tests were used to compare TCR breadth between groups. In its TCRdb copy, this immuneACCESS table keeps in-frame sequences only and misses some clones. Where compared with another copy, unresolved V genes explain less than half of these, and the others have no known cause. V and J calls and clone size are those listed in that table; D and trimming were worked out from the DNA. The sample records around 300,000 clones, approximately 86% of which are singletons. Roughly a tenth of the sample belongs to the ten largest clones.

The treatment or condition label here, explained by the study, means: about 20 received Ad26.COV2.S at low or high dose, single or two shots; 5 received placebo; per-sample allocation not given. Repertoires of vaccine and placebo recipients were sequenced from samples collected on day 63 after the first injection. Cohort 1b enrolled about two dozen adults aged 18-55 years at a single site in Boston, USA, between 29 July and 7 August 2020. Ad26.COV2.S was a replication-incompetent adenovirus type 26 vector that expressed a prefusion-stabilized SARS-CoV-2 spike protein derived from the original Wuhan strain.

The input for sequencing was peripheral blood, taken in a trial of Ad26.COV2.S vaccine versus placebo. The rearrangement combines TRBV6-4 with TRBJ1-2; matching of 6 bases hints at TRBD1 as the D gene. This receptor was identified in a person aged 18 to 59 who received the Ad26.COV2.S COVID-19 vaccine or a placebo. The nucleotide sequence is TGTGCCAGCAGTGACACCAAGACAGGTTTCGCCCGCGGCTACACCTTC. It encodes CASSDTKTGFARGYTF.